Listed here are 15 T cell receptor beta chains from one sample, sequenced in a study of OX40 agonist ivuxolimab in advanced cancers. Only in-frame clones appear in the TCRdb table, and some are missing; sequencing was by immunoSEQ multiplex PCR. The sample has 30,000 to 40,000 clones; around 88% are singletons. The source was CD4+ or CD8+ T cells sorted from blood, collected in a trial of the OX40 agonist ivuxolimab. The receptors were gathered from an adult with an advanced solid tumor such as melanoma, head and neck, liver or kidney cancer.

The rearrangement links TRBV12-5 to TRBJ2-6, with 7 bases matching TRBD1. The length of the CDR3 is 19 residues. Germline V gene lookup returns CDR1 LGHNT and CDR2 FRNRAP. V dropped 6 bases and J dropped 4; count of bases not matched to a gene: 18. CDR3 coding DNA: TGTGCTAGTGGCGTGGGACAGAATTTCCCTCCGGGGGGGGCCAACGTCCTGACTTTC. It yields the protein CASGVGQNFPPGGANVLTF.

The chain combines TRBV19 with TRBJ2-7; 11 bases agree with TRBD2. Germline CDR1 LNHDA, CDR2 SQIVND (reference sequence). V lost 7 bases to trimming and J lost 4 bases; unmatched junction nucleotides: 6. CDR3 length: 14 residues. CDR3 bases: TGTGCCAGTACCCCGACTAGCGGGGTGTACGAGCAGTACTTC. Translating it yields CASTPTSGVYEQYF.

In this sample, this clone turned up once. This chain uses TRBV4-3 with TRBJ1-5; 7 bases agree with TRBD1. CDR3 length equals 16 residues. Germline values: CDR1 LGHNA, CDR2 YSLEER. V was pared by 5 bases and J by 2 bases, with 9 bases of the junction left unmatched. The CDR3 reads CASSGHRGVGNQPQHF. In DNA, the CDR3 is TGCGCCAGCAGCGGGCACAGGGGAGTAGGCAATCAGCCCCAGCATTTT.

The chain couples TRBV5-6 to TRBJ1-5, with TRBD1 matching 7 bases. With 0 bases clipped from V and 6 bases from J, the junction kept 12 bases outside the gene matches. The CDR3 sequence is 17 residues long. Germline V CDR1 and CDR2: SGHDT, YYEEEE. The CDR3 here is CASSLGGRGDGIQPQHF. The CDR3 DNA follows: TGTGCCAGCAGCTTGGGTGGCAGGGGGGATGGTATTCAGCCCCAGCATTTT.

This chain uses TRBV6-5 with TRBJ1-3, with unresolved D. In germline, CDR1 is MNHEY, CDR2 SVGAGI. The CDR3 extends over 15 amino acids. V lost 6 bases and J 2 bases, leaving 14 bases between the germline ends. The CDR3 region is CASSLRWSTGNTIYF. For the CDR3, the DNA is TGTGCCAGCAGCCTTCGATGGAGCACTGGAAACACCATATATTTT.

The chain employs TRBV5-8 and TRBJ2-1, with a possible D match to TRBD1 (5 bases). The germline V gene encodes CDR1 SGHTS and CDR2 YDEGEE. This CDR3 has 16 amino acids. The germline V and J ends were trimmed by 2 bases and 0 bases, with 12 bases remaining between them. CDR3 coding DNA: TGTGCCAGCAGCTTTAGTGGGGCCAGCTCCTACAATGAGCAGTTCTTC. This sequence encodes CASSFSGASSYNEQFF.

The rearrangement uses TRBV10-3 and TRBJ2-7; TRBD1 agrees at 9 bases. Looked up from germline, CDR1 is ENHRY and CDR2 is SYGVKD. The CDR3 consists of 15 residues. Germline trimming cut 3 bases from V and 7 bases from J; bases unmatched to any gene: 10. The CDR3 coding sequence is TGTGCCATCAGTGACTACAGGGGGCCGTCCGGGGAGCAGTACTTC. Its protein is CAISDYRGPSGEQYF.

This clone has just one count. J is TRBJ2-4 and V is TRBV5-1, with D tentatively TRBD2 (6 bases). The CDR3 covers 17 residues. From germline, CDR1 is SGHRS and CDR2 YFSETQ. The V gene lost 1 base and the J gene lost 3 bases, with 17 bases spanning the gap. The CDR3 bases are TGCGCCAGCAGCTTGAACAATGGGACTTTGGACAAAAACATTCAGTACTTC. This codes for CASSLNNGTLDKNIQYF.

The chain links TRBV11-2 to TRBJ2-5; 11 bases are shared with TRBD2. The CDR3 spans 13 residues. The ends lost 6 bases at V and 13 bases at J; junction bases unmatched: 10. Germline lookup yields CDR1 SGHAT and CDR2 FQNNGV. The CDR3 here is CASRASSGGTLYF. CDR3 bases: TGTGCCAGCAGGGCCTCTAGCGGGGGGACACTGTACTTC.

The chain couples TRBV18 to TRBJ1-5; D uncertain. CDR3 length: 14 residues. Germline V gives CDR1 KGHSH, CDR2 LQKENI. V was cut by 2 bases and J by 2 bases, with 7 bases left in between. In nucleotides, the CDR3 is TGTGCCAGCTCACCAGGGAACGGCAATCAGCCCCAGCATTTT. This gives the protein CASSPGNGNQPQHF.

V usage is TRBV19 and J usage is TRBJ1-1; the match to TRBD1 covers 7 bases. V was clipped by 5 bases and J by 0 bases; unmatched bases: 6. Germline CDR1 and CDR2: LNHDA and SQIVND (reference sequence). CDR3 size: 15 residues. Here the CDR3 DNA reads TGTGCCAGTAGTGTGAACAGGGGAATGAACACTGAAGCTTTCTTT. Its protein is CASSVNRGMNTEAFF.

This clone was observed a few times. This rearrangement joins TRBV7-2 to TRBJ2-7; D perhaps matches TRBD2 (6 bases). There are 13 residues in the CDR3. Germline V CDR1 and CDR2: SGHTA, FQGNSA. Trimming removed 5 bases at V and 1 base at J, with 9 bases between. The CDR3 loop is CASSARGSYEQYF. The CDR3 nucleotides are TGTGCCAGCAGCGCGCGGGGTTCCTACGAGCAGTACTTC.

This clone appeared once. V and J are TRBV29-1 and TRBJ2-7; TRBD1 aligns across 8 bases. The J segment lost 2 bases and the V segment lost 4 bases, leaving 4 bases of the junction unmatched. CDR1 is SQVTM and CDR2 is ANQGSEA in the germline V gene. This CDR3 spans 13 amino acids. The CDR3 DNA sequence: TGCAGCGTTGGCAGGGGGCGAGCCTACGAGCAGTACTTC. It yields the protein CSVGRGRAYEQYF.

This chain uses TRBV5-4 with TRBJ1-1; no clear D gene. V was shortened by 4 bases and J by 1 base, with 11 bases between the two germline ends. CDR3 length: 14 amino acids. Germline CDR1 and CDR2: SGHNT and YYREEE (reference sequence). The CDR3 nucleotides are TGTGCCAGCAGCCTTTCGACAACGAACACTGAAGCTTTCTTT. It encodes CASSLSTTNTEAFF.

This chain links TRBV7-9 with TRBJ2-2; D gene unclear. Germline V gene data show CDR1 as SEHNR and CDR2 as FQNEAQ (reference sequence). V gave up 5 bases and J gave up 3 bases, with 4 bases separating them. The CDR3 is 12 residues long. The CDR3 DNA follows: TGTGCCAGCAGCCTTTACACCGGGGAGCTGTTTTTT. Protein sequence: CASSLYTGELFF.